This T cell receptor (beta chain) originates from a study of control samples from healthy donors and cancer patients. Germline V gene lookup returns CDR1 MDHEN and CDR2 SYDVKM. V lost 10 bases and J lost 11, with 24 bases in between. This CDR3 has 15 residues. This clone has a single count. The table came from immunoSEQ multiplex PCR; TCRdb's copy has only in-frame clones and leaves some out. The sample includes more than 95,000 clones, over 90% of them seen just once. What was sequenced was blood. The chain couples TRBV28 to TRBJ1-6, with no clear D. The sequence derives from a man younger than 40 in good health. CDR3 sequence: CATQREGNPATPLHF. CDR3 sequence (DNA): TGTGCCACCCAGAGAGAGGGCAATCCAGCCACACCCCTCCACTTT. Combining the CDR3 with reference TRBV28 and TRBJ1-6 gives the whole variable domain DVKVTQSSRYLVKRTGEKVFLECVQDMDHENMFWYRQDPGLGLRLIYFSYDVKMKEKGDIPEGYSVSREKKERFSLILESASTNQTSMYLCATQREGNPATPLHFGNGTRLTVT.